A single sample is the source of the 8 T cell receptor beta chains below, sequenced in a study of T cell clones after liver transplantation. Sequencing was performed with immunoSEQ multiplex PCR; in TCRdb, only in-frame clones are kept and a portion is missing. Of more than 100,000 clones listed, around 84% are singletons. Material: CD4+ T cells from blood, obtained approximately 43 months after liver transplant. The receptors come from a human patient who received a liver transplant. Some T cells may originate from the graft donor.

The gene calls are TRBV6-1 and TRBJ1-1, with D tentatively TRBD1 (6 bases). This CDR3 region has 18 residues. Germline loops: CDR1 MNHNS, CDR2 SASEGT. Trimming left V 1 base short and J 5 bases short, with 23 bases between. The CDR3 DNA sequence: TGTGCCAGCAGTGAAGGGATAATCGGGTCAGGGGAGAAAACTGAAGCTTTCTTT. Protein: CASSEGIIGSGEKTEAFF.

The V and J genes are TRBV11-1 and TRBJ2-5; no clear D. CDR1 SGHAT and CDR2 FQDESV come from the germline V gene (reference sequence). V shed 1 base and J shed 8 bases, with 14 bases lying between them. The CDR3 loop spans 14 amino acids. CDR3 sequence (DNA): TGTGCCAGCAGCTTAGAGGACGCGGATCTTACCCAGTACTTC. This translates into CASSLEDADLTQYF.

V usage is TRBV14 and J usage is TRBJ1-4; D might be TRBD1 (5 bases). V shed 5 bases and J shed 7 bases, with 32 bases lying between them. This CDR3 is built from 20 residues. The V gene's germline CDR1 is SGHDN and CDR2 FVKESK. The CDR3 coding sequence is TGTGCCAGCAGCAAAAGGGGTCAGGGCCTACCTCCGTCGCGGGGTGAAAAACTGTTTTTT. This sequence encodes CASSKRGQGLPPSRGEKLFF.

V is TRBV21-1 and J is TRBJ1-2; the DNA was not compared with TRBD1, the D call given in the table. TRBV21-1 is a pseudogene. The CDR3 has 14 amino acids. The CDR3 region is CASSNTPGANSYTF. CDR3 bases: TGTGCCAGCAGCAATACCCCAGGGGCTAATAGCTACACCTTC.

There are a few counts of this clone. The chain couples TRBV11-2 to TRBJ2-5, with D possibly TRBD1 on 5 matching bases. Germline-derived CDR1 and CDR2 are SGHAT and FQNNGV. Trimming stripped 5 bases from V and 2 bases from J, with 15 bases between. The CDR3 loop spans 15 amino acids. The CDR3 region has the DNA TGTGCCAGCAGCCCCCGGACAAACATACAAGAGACCCAGTACTTC. It is translated as CASSPRTNIQETQYF. Drawing the rest from reference TRBV11-2 and TRBJ2-5, the complete variable domain is EAGVAQSPRYKIIEKRQSVAFWCNPISGHATLYWYQQILGQGPKLLIQFQNNGVVDDSQLPKDRFSAERLKGVDSTLKIQPAKLEDSAVYLCASSPRTNIQETQYFGPGTRLLVL.

This sequence joins TRBV21-1 and TRBJ1-1; TRBD1, the D gene given by the table, was not confirmed from the DNA. TRBV21-1 constitutes a pseudogene. This CDR3 spans 16 amino acids. The CDR3 spells CASSKESPRGNTEAFF. The CDR3 DNA reads TGTGCCAGCAGCAAAGAGAGTCCCAGGGGGAACACTGAAGCTTTCTTT.

The chain has TRBV5-3 and TRBJ1-6; D remains unclear. TRBV5-3 is assigned to the ORF class and has an uncertain function. The V end was cut by 4 bases, the J end by 5 bases, with 19 bases between. CDR3 length: 17 residues. The CDR3, as DNA: TGTGCCAGAAGCCCGGTACTCCTCTCGGTCCATAATTCACCCCTCCACTTT. This sequence encodes CARSPVLLSVHNSPLHF.

The gene calls are TRBV19 and TRBJ2-2; 9 nucleotides align to TRBD1. The junction had 5 bases not matched to a gene; V was cut back by 10 bases and J by 5 bases. CDR1 and CDR2 from the germline V gene are LNHDA and SQIVND (reference sequence). The CDR3 totals 13 residues. The CDR3 bases are TGTGCCATGGGACAGGGAACTACCGGGGAGCTGTTTTTT. Translated, it gives CAMGQGTTGELFF.